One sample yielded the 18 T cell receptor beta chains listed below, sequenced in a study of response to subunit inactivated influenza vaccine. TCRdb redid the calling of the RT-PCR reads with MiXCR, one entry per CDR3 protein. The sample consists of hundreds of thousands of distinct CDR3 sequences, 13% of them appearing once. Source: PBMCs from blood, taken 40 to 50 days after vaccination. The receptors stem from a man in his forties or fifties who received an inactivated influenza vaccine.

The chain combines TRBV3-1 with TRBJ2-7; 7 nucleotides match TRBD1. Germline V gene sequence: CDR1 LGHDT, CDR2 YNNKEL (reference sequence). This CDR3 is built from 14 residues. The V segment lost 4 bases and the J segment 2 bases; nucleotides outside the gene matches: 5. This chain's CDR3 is CASSPGTVTYEQYF. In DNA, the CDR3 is TGTGCCAGCAGCCCCGGGACAGTAACCTACGAGCAGTACTTC.

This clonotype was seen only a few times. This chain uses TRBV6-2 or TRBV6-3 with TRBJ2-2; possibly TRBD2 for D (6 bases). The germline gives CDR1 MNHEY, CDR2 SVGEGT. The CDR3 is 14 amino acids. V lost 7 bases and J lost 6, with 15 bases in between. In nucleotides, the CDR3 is TGTGCCAGCACCTACGGGGGAATGGCCGGGGAGCTGTTTTTT. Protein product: CASTYGGMAGELFF.

The CDR3 is CASSLESRGGVGGYTF. As DNA, the CDR3 is TGTGCCAGCAGCTTAGAGTCCCGTGGAGGGGTCGGGGGCTACACCTTC. This rearrangement joins TRBV7-2 to TRBJ1-2; D is possibly TRBD1 (5 bases). The CDR3 contains 16 residues. Germline assignment: CDR1 SGHTA and CDR2 FQGNSA. The germline V and J ends were trimmed by 1 base and 8 bases, with 20 bases remaining between them.

CDR3 protein: CASSMPGTGTDTQYF. The CDR3 DNA sequence: TGTGCCAGCTCAATGCCCGGGACAGGGACAGATACGCAGTATTTT. The gene calls are TRBV18 and TRBJ2-3; 9 bases are shared with TRBD1. J lost 3 bases, V lost 5 bases, and 6 bases had no gene match. This CDR3 region has 15 residues. Looked up from germline, CDR1 is KGHSH and CDR2 is LQKENI.

The CDR3 is CASSEALRYEEQYF. The CDR3 DNA sequence: TGTGCCAGCAGTGAAGCGCTTCGGTACGAGGAGCAGTACTTC. The chain combines TRBV2 with TRBJ2-7, with D unresolved. V lost 0 bases to trimming and J lost 7 bases, with 13 bases between them. The CDR3 consists of 14 residues. Looked up from germline, CDR1 is SNHLY and CDR2 is FYNNEI.

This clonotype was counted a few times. For the CDR3, the DNA is TGCAGTGCTAGAGAGGGAGCGTCTAGCACAGATACGCAGTATTTT. Its translation is CSAREGASSTDTQYF. The chain employs TRBV20-1 and TRBJ2-3, with D possibly matching TRBD2 (5 bases). The CDR3 is 15 residues long. Germline loops: CDR1 DFQATT, CDR2 SNEGSKA (reference sequence). Trimming removed 0 bases from V and 0 bases from J, with 10 bases in between.

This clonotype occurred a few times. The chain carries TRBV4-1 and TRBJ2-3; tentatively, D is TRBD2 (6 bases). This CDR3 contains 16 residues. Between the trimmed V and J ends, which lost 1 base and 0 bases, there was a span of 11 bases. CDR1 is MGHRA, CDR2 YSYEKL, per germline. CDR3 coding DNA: TGCGCCAGCAGCCAAGTCGGCGGGGATAGCACAGATACGCAGTATTTT. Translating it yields CASSQVGGDSTDTQYF.

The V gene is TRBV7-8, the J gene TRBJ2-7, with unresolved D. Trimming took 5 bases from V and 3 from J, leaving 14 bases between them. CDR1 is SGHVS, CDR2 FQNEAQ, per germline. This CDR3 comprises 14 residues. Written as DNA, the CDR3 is TGTGCCAGCAGCCAAGACGGACCTTTCTACGAGCAGTACTTC. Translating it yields CASSQDGPFYEQYF.

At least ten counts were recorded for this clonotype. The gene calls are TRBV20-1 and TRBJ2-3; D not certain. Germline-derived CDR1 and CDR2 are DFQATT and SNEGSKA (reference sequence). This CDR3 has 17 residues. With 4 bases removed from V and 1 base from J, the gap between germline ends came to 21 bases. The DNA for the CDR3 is TGCAGTGCTACCCAGTCCCGACTGTTGGTGGGCACAGATACGCAGTATTTT. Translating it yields CSATQSRLLVGTDTQYF.

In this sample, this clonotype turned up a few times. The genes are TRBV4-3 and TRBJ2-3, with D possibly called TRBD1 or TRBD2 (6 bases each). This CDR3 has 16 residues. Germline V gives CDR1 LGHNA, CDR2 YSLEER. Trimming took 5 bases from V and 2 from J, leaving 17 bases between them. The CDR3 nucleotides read TGCGCCAGCAGCGCCCGGCTTTCGGGGGCCACAGATACGCAGTATTTT. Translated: CASSARLSGATDTQYF.

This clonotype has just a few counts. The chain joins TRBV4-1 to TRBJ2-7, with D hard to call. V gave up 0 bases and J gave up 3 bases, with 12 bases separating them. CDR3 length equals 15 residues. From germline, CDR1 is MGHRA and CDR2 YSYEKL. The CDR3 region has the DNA TGCGCCAGCAGCCAAGAGCGTGGGTCCTACTACGAGCAGTACTTC. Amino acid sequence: CASSQERGSYYEQYF.

The CDR3 coding sequence is TGTGCCAGCAGGGGACACTCAGTCTACGAGCAGTACTTC. Its protein product is CASRGHSVYEQYF. The rearrangement links TRBV5-5 to TRBJ2-7, with D possibly matching TRBD1 (6 bases). Trimming took off 5 bases at V and 3 bases at J, with 12 bases between the two ends. There are 13 residues in the CDR3. CDR1 is SGHKS and CDR2 is YYEKEE in the germline V gene (reference sequence).

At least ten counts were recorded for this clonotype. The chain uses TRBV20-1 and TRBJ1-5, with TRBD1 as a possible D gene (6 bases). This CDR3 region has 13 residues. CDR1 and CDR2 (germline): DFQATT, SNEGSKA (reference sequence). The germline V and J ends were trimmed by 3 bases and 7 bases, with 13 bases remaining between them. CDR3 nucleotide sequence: TGCAGTGCTAGGCGACAGGCGTCCCAGCCCCAGCATTTT. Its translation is CSARRQASQPQHF.

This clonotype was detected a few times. The CDR3 sequence: CASSQPGSSGRTGELFF. The DNA of the CDR3 is TGTGCCAGCAGTCAACCTGGGTCTAGCGGGAGGACCGGGGAGCTGTTTTTT. The V call is TRBV6-1, the J call TRBJ2-2; 11 bases are a match to TRBD2. Germline V CDR1 and CDR2: MNHNS, SASEGT. Unmatched junction bases numbered 10, after V lost 5 bases and J lost 5 bases. This CDR3 is built from 17 residues.

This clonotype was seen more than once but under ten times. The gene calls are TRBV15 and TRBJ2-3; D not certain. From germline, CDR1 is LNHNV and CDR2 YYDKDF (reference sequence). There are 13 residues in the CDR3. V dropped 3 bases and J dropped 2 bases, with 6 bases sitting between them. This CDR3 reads CATSRVSTDTQYF. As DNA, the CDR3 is TGTGCCACCAGCAGGGTGTCCACAGATACGCAGTATTTT.

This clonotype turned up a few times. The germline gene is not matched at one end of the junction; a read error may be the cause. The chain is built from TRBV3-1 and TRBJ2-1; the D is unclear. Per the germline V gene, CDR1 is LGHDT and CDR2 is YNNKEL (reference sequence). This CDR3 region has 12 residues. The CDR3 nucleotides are TGTGCCAGCAGCCAAACGTCGCAAAGCTTCCATTTC. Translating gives CASSQTSQSFHF.

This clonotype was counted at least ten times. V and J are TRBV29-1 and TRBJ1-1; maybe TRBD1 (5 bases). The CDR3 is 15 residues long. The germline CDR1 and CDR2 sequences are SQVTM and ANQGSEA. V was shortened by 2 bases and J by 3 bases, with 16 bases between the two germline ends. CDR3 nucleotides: TGCAGCGTTGAATTCGAGGCCACGGGGGACACTGAAGCTTTCTTT. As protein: CSVEFEATGDTEAFF.

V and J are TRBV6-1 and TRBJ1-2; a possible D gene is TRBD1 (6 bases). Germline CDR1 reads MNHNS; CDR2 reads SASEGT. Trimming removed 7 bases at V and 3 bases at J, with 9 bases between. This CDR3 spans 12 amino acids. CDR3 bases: TGTGCCAGCACGGGGGGCTACTATGGCTACACCTTC. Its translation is CASTGGYYGYTF.